The entry below describes one T cell receptor (beta chain). Its cognate antigen is unknown. This sample is part of a study of CD8 T cells in ankylosing spondylitis. TCRdb reanalysed the 5' RACE reads using MiXCR and keeps one entry per CDR3 protein. This table has 350,000 to 550,000 distinct CDR3 sequences, about 25% appearing once. Trimming shortened V by 4 bases and J by 0 bases, and 15 bases separated the two germline ends. The germline V gene has CDR1 MNHEY and CDR2 SVGEGT. This CDR3 comprises 16 residues. Study-wide results and caveats: What appeared characteristic of ankylosing spondylitis blood was a TCR beta motif of eight highly homologous variants.

This receptor was taken from a male donor with ankylosing spondylitis. Specimen: blood, either unsorted or a sorted T cell fraction (not recorded which). The V gene is TRBV6-2 or TRBV6-3, the J gene TRBJ1-2; possible D gene TRBD1, 6 bases. The DNA of the CDR3 is TGTGCCAGCAGTTCCCCCCGACAGGATGCTAACTATGGCTACACCTTC. Amino acids: CASSSPRQDANYGYTF.